What follows is one TCR beta chain and its context. This entry is derived from a study of blood T cell repertoires in COVID-19. Study in general: The United States, Italy and Spain were the sources of the acute and convalescent COVID-19 samples. From T cells, B-cell-depleted T cells, or PBMCs came the material, which was cDNA or gDNA.

As handled by the study authors: Amplified reference gene primers provided the basis for estimating nucleated cell counts. Profiling relied on immunoSEQ multiplex PCR, and the TCRdb table lists in-frame clones only, not all of them. V, J and clone size reflect that table, while D and trimming were determined from the DNA. The repertoire holds approximately 410,000 clones, with 80% to 90% as singletons. This sequence originates from a woman in her 30s with active or convalescent COVID-19. The sequenced material came from peripheral blood.

The CDR3 sequence is CASSLTGRGTEAFF. As DNA, the CDR3 is TGTGCCAGCAGCCTTACAGGGCGGGGGACTGAAGCTTTCTTT. V gene TRBV9 combines with J gene TRBJ1-1, with D maybe TRBD1 (6 bases). The germline V and J ends were trimmed by 4 bases and 5 bases, with 15 bases remaining between them. This CDR3 contains 14 residues. Germline V gene sequence: CDR1 SGDLS, CDR2 YYNGEE.